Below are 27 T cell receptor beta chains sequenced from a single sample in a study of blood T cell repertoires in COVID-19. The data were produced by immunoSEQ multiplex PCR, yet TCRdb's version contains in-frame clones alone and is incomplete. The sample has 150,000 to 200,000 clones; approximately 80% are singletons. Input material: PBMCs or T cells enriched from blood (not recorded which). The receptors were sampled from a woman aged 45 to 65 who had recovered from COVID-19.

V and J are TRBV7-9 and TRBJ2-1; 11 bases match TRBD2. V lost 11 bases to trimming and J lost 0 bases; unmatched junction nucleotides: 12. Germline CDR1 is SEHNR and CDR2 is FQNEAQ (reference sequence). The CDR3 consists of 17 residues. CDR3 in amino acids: CALGGLAAASSYNEQFF. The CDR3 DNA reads TGTGCCTTAGGGGGACTAGCGGCTGCTAGCTCCTACAATGAGCAGTTCTTC.

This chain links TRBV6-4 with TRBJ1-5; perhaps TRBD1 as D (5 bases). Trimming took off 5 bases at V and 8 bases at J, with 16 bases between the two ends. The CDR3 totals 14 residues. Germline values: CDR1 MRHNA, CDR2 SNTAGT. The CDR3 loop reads CASSPQGDGKPQHF. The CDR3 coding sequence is TGTGCCAGCAGTCCCCAGGGTGATGGCAAGCCCCAGCATTTT.

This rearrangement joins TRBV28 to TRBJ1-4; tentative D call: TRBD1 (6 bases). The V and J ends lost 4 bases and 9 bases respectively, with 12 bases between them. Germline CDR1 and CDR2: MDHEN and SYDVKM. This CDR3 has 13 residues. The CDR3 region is CASSSQGHQKLFF. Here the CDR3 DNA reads TGTGCCAGCAGTTCCCAGGGACATCAAAAACTGTTTTTT.

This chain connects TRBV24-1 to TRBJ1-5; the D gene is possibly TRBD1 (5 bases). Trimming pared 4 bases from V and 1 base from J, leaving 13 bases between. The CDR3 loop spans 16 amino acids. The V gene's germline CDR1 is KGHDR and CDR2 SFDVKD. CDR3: CATSETQAPSNQPQHF. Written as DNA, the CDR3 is TGTGCCACCAGTGAAACACAGGCTCCGAGCAATCAGCCCCAGCATTTT.

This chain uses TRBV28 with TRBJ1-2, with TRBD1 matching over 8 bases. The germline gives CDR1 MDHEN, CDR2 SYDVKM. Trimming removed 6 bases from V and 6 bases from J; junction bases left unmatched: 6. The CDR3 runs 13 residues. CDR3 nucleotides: TGTGCCAGCAGGTCGCAGGGGGCGGATGGCTACACCTTC. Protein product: CASRSQGADGYTF.

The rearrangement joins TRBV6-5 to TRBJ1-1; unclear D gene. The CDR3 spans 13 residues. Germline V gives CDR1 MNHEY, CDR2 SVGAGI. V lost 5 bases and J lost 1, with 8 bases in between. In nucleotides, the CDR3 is TGTGCCAGCAGTCCCCTCGGGAACACTGAAGCTTTCTTT. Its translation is CASSPLGNTEAFF.

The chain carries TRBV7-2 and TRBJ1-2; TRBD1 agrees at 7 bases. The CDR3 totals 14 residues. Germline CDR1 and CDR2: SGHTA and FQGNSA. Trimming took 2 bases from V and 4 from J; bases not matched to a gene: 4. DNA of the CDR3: TGTGCCAGCAGCTTAAACGCAGGGGGCTATGGCTACACCTTC. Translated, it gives CASSLNAGGYGYTF.

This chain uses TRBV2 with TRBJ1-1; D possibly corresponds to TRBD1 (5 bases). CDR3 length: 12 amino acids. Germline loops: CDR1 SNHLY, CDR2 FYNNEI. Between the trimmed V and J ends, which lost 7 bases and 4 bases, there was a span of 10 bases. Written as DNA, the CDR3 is TGTGCCAGCACGGGCCAGGGCACTGAAGCTTTCTTT. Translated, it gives CASTGQGTEAFF.

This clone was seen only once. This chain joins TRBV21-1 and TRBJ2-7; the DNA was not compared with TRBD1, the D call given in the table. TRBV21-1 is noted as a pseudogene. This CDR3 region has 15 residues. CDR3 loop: CASSRQGAGSYEQYF. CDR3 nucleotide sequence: TGTGCCAGCAGCAGACAGGGGGCAGGGTCCTACGAGCAGTACTTC.

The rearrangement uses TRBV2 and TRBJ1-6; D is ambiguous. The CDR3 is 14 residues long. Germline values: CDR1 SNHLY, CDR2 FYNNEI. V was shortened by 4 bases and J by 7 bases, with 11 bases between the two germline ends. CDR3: CASSAGWENSPLHF. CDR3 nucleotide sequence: TGTGCCAGCAGTGCGGGGTGGGAGAATTCACCCCTCCACTTT.

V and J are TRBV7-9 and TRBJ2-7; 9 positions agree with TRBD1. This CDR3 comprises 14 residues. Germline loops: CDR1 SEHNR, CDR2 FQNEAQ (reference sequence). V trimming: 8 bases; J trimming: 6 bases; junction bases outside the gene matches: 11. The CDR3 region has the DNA TGTGCCAGCTCCACCGGGACAGGGAAGCCCGAGCAGTACTTC. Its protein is CASSTGTGKPEQYF.

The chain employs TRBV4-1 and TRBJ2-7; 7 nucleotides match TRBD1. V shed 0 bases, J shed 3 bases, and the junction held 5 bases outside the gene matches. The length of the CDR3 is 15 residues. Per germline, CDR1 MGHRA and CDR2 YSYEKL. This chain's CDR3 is CASSQEYSGGYEQYF. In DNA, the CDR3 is TGCGCCAGCAGCCAAGAGTATTCAGGGGGCTACGAGCAGTACTTC.

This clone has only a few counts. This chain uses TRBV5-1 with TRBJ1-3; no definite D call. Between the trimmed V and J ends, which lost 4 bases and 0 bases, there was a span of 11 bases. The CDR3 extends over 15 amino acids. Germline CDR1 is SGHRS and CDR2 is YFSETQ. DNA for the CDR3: TGCGCCAGCAGCCTTGAGAGGAGCTCTGGAAACACCATATATTTT. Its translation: CASSLERSSGNTIYF.

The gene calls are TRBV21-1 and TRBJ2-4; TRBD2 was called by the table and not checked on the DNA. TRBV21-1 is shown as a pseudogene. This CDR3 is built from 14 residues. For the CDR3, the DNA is TGTGCCAGCAGCAAACTAGAACCCAAAAACATTCAGTACTTC. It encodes CASSKLEPKNIQYF.

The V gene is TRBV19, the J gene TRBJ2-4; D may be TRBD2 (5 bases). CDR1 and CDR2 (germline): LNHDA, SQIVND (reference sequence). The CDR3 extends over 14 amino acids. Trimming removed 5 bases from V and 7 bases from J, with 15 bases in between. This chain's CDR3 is CASSQPEWRNIQYF. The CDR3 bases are TGTGCCAGTAGTCAACCGGAATGGAGGAACATTCAGTACTTC.

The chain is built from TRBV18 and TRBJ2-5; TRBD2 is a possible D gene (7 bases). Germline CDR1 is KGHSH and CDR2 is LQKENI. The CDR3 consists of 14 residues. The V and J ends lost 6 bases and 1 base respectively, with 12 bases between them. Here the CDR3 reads CASSTGGLQETQYF. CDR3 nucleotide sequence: TGTGCCAGCTCCACCGGGGGGCTCCAAGAGACCCAGTACTTC.

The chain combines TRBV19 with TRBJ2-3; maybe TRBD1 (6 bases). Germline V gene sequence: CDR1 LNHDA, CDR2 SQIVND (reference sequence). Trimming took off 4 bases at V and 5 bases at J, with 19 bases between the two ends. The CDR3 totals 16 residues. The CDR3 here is CASSRGSSQGRDTQYF. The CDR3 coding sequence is TGTGCCAGTAGTAGGGGCTCGTCTCAGGGGAGAGATACGCAGTATTTT.

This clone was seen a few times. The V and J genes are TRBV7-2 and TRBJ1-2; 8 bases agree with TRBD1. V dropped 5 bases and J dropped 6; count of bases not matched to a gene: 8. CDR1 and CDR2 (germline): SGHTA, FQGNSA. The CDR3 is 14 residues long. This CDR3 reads CASSARQGSDGYTF. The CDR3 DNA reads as TGTGCCAGCAGCGCCCGACAGGGGTCGGATGGCTACACCTTC.

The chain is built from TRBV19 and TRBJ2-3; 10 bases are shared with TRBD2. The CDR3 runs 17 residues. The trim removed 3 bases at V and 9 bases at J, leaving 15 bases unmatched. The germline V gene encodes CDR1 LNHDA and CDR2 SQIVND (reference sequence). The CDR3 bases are TGTGCCAGTAGTATGGCCCCTGGACTAGCGGCCCGGGGGACGCAGTATTTT. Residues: CASSMAPGLAARGTQYF.

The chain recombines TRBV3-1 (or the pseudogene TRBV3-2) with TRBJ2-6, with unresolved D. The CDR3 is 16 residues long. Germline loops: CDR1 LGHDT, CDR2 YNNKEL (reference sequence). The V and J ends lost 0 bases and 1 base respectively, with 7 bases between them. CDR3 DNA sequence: TGTGCCAGCAGCCAAGAAGCGTCTTCTGGGGCCAACGTCCTGACTTTC. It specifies CASSQEASSGANVLTF.

The CDR3 loop reads CASGVTSGSSSTDTQYF. Written as DNA, the CDR3 is TGTGCCTCCGGGGTGACTAGCGGGTCCTCTAGCACAGATACGCAGTATTTT. The chain has TRBV10-3 and TRBJ2-3, with 10 bases matching TRBD2. This CDR3 region has 17 residues. J was trimmed by 0 bases and V by 11 bases; bases with no gene match: 14. The germline V gene encodes CDR1 ENHRY and CDR2 SYGVKD.

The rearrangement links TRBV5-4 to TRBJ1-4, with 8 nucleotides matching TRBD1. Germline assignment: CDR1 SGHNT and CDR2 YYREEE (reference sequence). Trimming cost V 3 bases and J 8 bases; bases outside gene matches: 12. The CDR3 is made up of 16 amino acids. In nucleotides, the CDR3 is TGTGCCAGCAGCTCCAGGGGGCGCGGGTTTGGCGAAAAACTGTTTTTT. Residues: CASSSRGRGFGEKLFF.

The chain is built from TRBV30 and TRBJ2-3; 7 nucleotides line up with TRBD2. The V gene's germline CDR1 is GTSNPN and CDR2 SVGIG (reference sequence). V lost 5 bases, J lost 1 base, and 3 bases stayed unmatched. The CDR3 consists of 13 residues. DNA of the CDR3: TGTGCCTGGGACAGCGGGGGCACAGATACGCAGTATTTT. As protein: CAWDSGGTDTQYF. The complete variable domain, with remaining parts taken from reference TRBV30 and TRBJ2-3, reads SQTIHQWPATLVQPVGSPLSLECTVEGTSNPNLYWYRQAAGRGLQLLFYSVGIGQISSEVPQNLSASRPQDRQFILSSKKLLLSDSGFYLCAWDSGGTDTQYFGPGTRLTVL.

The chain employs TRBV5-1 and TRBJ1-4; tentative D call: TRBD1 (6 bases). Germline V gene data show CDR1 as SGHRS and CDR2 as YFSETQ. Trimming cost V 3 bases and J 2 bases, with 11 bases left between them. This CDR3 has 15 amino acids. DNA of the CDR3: TGCGCCAGCAGCTCCGGGACAACGACTAATGAAAAACTGTTTTTT. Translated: CASSSGTTTNEKLFF.

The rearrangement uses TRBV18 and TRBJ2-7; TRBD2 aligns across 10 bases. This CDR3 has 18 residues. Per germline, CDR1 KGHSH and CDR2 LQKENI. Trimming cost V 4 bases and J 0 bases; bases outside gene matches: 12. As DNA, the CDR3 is TGTGCCAGCTCACGCGGGCTAGCGGGAGTGGGGAGCTCCTACGAGCAGTACTTC. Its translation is CASSRGLAGVGSSYEQYF.

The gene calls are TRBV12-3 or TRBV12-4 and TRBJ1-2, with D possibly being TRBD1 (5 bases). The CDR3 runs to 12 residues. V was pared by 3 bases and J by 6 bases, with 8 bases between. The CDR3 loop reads CASSFQGNGYTF. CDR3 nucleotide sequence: TGTGCCAGCAGTTTTCAGGGCAATGGCTACACCTTC.

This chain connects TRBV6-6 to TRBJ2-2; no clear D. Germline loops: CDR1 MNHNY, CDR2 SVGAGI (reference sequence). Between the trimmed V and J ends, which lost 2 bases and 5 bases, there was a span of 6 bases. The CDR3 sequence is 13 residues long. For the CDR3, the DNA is TGTGCCAGCAGTTACGAGGCGACCGGGGAGCTGTTTTTT. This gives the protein CASSYEATGELFF.